The present T cell receptor beta chain was sequenced within a study of OX40 agonist ivuxolimab in advanced cancers. Study in general: Patients took ivuxolimab, an agonistic anti-OX40 (CD134) antibody.

Clones were sequenced by immunoSEQ multiplex PCR, and TCRdb holds only the in-frame ones, with some missing. The profile shows about 66,000 clones, about 85% of them singletons. Sequences were derived from CD4+ or CD8+ T cells sorted from blood, sampled in a trial of the OX40 agonist ivuxolimab. The TCR comes from an adult with an advanced solid tumor such as melanoma, head and neck, liver or kidney cancer.

The CDR3 coding sequence is TGTGCCAGCAGCTCCTACAGGGCTGGCTACACCTTC. Translated, it gives CASSSYRAGYTF. V usage is TRBV5-6 and J usage is TRBJ1-2; D perhaps matches TRBD1 (6 bases). The CDR3 sequence is 12 residues long. Trimming took off 3 bases at V and 7 bases at J, with 10 bases between the two ends. Germline lookup yields CDR1 SGHDT and CDR2 YYEEEE.